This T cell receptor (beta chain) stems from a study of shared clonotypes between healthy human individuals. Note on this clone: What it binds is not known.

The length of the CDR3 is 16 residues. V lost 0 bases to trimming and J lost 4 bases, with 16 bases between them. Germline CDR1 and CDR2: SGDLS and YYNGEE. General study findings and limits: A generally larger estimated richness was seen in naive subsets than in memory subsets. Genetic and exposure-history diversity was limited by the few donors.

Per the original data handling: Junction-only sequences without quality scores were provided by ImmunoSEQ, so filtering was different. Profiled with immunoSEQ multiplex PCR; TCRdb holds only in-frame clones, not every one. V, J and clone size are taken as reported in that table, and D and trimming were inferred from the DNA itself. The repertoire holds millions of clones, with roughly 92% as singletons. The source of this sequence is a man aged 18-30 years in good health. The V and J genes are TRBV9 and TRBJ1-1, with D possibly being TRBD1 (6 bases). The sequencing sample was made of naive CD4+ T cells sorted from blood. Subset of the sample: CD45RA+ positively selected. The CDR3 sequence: CASSVVADRWGTEAFF. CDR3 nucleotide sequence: TGTGCCAGCAGCGTAGTAGCCGACAGGTGGGGCACTGAAGCTTTCTTT.